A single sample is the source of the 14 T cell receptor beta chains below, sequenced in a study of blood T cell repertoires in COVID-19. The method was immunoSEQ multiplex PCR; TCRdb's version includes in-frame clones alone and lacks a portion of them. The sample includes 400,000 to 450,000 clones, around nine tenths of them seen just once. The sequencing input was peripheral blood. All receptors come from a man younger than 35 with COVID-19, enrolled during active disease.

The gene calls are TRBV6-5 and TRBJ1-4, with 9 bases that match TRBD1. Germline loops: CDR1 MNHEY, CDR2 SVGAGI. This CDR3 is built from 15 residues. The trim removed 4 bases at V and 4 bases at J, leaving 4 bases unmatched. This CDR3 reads CASSWGTGINEKLFF. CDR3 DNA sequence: TGTGCCAGCAGTTGGGGGACAGGGATTAATGAAAAACTGTTTTTT.

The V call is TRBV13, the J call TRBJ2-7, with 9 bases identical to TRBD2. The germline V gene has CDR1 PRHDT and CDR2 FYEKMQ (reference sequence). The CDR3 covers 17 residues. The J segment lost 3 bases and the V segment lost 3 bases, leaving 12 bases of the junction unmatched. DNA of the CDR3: TGTGCCAGCAGCTTGACTAGCGGTATCCTCGGCATCTACGAGCAGTACTTC. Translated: CASSLTSGILGIYEQYF. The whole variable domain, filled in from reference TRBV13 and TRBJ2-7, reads AAGVIQSPRHLIKEKRETATLKCYPIPRHDTVYWYQQGPGQDPQFLISFYEKMQSDKGSIPDRFSAQQFSDYHSELNMSSLELGDSALYFCASSLTSGILGIYEQYFGPGTRLTVT.

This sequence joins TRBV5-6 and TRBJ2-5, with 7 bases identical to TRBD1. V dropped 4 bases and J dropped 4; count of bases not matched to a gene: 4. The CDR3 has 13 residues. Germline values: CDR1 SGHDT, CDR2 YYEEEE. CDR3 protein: CASSRQGVETQYF. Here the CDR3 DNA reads TGTGCCAGCAGCCGTCAGGGGGTAGAGACCCAGTACTTC.

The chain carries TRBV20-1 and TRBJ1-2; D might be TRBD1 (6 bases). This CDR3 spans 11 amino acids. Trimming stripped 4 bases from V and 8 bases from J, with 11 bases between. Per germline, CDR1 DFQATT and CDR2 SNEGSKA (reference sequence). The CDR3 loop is CSAKDRSGYTF. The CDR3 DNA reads TGCAGTGCTAAGGACAGATCCGGCTACACCTTC.

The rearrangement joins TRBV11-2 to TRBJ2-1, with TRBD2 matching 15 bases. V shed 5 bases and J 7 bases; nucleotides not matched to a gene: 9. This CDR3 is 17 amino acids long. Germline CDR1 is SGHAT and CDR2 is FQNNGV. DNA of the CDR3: TGTGCCAGCAGCACAGGGACTAGCGGGGGGCTAGGAAATGAGCAGTTCTTC. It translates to CASSTGTSGGLGNEQFF.

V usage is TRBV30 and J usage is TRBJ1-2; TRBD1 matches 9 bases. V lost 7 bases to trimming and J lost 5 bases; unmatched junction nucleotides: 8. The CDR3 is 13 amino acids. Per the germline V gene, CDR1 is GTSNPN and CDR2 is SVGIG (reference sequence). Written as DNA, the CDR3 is TGTGCCTCCTTTAGGACAGGGGTTTATGGCTACACCTTC. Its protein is CASFRTGVYGYTF.

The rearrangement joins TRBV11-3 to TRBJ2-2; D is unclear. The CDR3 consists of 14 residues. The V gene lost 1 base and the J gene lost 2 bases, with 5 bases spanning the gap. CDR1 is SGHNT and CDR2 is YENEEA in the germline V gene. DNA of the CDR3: TGTGCCAGCAGCTTAGTTTCAAACACCGGGGAGCTGTTTTTT. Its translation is CASSLVSNTGELFF.

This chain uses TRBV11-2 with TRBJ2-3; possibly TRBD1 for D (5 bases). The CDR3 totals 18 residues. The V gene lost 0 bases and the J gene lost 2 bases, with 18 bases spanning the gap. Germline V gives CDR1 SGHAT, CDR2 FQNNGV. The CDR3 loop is CASSLDRGGRVVTDTQYF. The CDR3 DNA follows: TGTGCCAGCAGCTTAGATCGTGGTGGCAGGGTGGTCACAGATACGCAGTATTTT.

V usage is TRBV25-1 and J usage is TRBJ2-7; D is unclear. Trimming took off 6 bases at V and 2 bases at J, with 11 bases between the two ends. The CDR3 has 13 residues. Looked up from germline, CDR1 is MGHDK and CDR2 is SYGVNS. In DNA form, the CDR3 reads TGTGCCAGCAGCCCGACTCCCCCCTACGAGCAGTACTTC. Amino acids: CASSPTPPYEQYF.

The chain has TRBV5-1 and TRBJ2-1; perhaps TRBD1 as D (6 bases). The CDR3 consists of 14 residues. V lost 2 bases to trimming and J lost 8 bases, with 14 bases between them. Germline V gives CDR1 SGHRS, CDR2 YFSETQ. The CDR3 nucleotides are TGCGCCAGCAGCTTCGACAGGCTGGGGGATGAGCAGTTCTTC. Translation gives CASSFDRLGDEQFF.

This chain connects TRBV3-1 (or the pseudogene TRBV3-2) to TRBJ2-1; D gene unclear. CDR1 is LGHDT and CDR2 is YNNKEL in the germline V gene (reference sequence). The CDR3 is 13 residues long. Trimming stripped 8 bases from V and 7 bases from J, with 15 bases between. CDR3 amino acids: CASSDVARNEQFF. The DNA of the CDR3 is TGTGCCAGCTCCGACGTGGCTAGAAATGAGCAGTTCTTC.

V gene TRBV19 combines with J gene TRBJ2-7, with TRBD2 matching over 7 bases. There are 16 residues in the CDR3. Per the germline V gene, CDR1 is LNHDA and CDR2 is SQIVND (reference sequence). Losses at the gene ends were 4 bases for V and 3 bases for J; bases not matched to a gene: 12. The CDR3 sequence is CASSTQAGTTFYEQYF. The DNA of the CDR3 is TGTGCCAGTAGTACCCAAGCCGGGACTACTTTCTACGAGCAGTACTTC. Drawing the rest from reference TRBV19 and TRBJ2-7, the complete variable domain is DGGITQSPKYLFRKEGQNVTLSCEQNLNHDAMYWYRQDPGQGLRLIYYSQIVNDFQKGDIAEGYSVSREKKESFPLTVTSAQKNPTAFYLCASSTQAGTTFYEQYFGPGTRLTVT.

CDR3 sequence (DNA): TGTGCCTTTAAAACAGGGGGAGGCTACACCTTC. Translating gives CAFKTGGGYTF. The rearrangement links TRBV30 to TRBJ1-2; 8 positions match TRBD1. The J segment lost 8 bases and the V segment lost 7 bases, leaving 6 bases of the junction unmatched. The CDR3 is 11 residues long. Germline lookup yields CDR1 GTSNPN and CDR2 SVGIG (reference sequence). Full variable domain (outside the CDR3, taken from reference TRBV30 and TRBJ1-2): SQTIHQWPATLVQPVGSPLSLECTVEGTSNPNLYWYRQAAGRGLQLLFYSVGIGQISSEVPQNLSASRPQDRQFILSSKKLLLSDSGFYLCAFKTGGGYTFGSGTRLTVV.

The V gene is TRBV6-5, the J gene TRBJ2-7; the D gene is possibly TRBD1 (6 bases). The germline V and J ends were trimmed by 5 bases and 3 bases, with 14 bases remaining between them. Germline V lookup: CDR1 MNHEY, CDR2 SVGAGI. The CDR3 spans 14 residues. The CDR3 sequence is CASSPWTDNYEQYF. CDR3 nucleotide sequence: TGTGCCAGCAGTCCCTGGACAGATAACTACGAGCAGTACTTC.